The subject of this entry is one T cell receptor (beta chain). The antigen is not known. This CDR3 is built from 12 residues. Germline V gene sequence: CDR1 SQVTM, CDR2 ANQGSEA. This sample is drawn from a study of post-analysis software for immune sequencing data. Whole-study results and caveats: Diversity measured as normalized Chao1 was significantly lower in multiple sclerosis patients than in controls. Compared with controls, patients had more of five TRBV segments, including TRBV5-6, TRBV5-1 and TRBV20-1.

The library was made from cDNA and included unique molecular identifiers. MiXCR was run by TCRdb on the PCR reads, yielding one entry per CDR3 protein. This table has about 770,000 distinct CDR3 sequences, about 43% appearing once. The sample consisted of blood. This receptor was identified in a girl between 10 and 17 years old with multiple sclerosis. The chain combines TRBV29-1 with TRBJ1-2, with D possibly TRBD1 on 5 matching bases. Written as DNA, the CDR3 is TGCAGGGTGGGAGGGGAAAACTATGGCTACACCTTC. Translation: CRVGGENYGYTF.